The T cell receptor beta chain under discussion was sequenced for a study of T cell repertoires in cytomegalovirus infection. Overall study context: Public TCR beta signatures marked donors with CMV infection and the matching HLA.

TCRdb re-derived calls from the reads in MiXCR, one entry per CDR3 protein. The table lists roughly 700,000 distinct CDR3 sequences, approximately 33% of them singletons. This clonotype appeared many times. What it binds is unknown. Looked up from germline, CDR1 is MNHNS and CDR2 is SASEGT. V lost 6 bases and J 1 base, leaving 9 bases between the germline ends. The CDR3 runs 13 residues. Whole-study findings and limits: Within the response measured ex vivo, HLA-C-restricted CMV-specific TCR beta clonotypes were dominant.

This material consisted of cultured PBMCs, taken from culture after CMV antigen stimulation. The TCR comes from a human donor in good health (CMV status not recorded). Some clones in this sample may be carry-over from other donors' samples. The rearrangement joins TRBV6-1 to TRBJ1-1; D unclear. The DNA for the CDR3 is TGTGCCAGCAGGGTTACTGAGAACACTGAAGCTTTCTTT. The encoded protein is CASRVTENTEAFF.